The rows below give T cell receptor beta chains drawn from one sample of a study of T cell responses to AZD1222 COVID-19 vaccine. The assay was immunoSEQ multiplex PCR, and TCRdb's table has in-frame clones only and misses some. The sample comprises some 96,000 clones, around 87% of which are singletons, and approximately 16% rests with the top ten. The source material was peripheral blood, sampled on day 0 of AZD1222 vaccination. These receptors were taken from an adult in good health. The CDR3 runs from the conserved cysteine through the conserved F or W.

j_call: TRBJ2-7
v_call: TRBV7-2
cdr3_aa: CASSSWTSREQYF

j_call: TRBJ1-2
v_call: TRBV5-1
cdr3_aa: CASSLEGVGGYTF

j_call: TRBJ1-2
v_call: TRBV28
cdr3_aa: CASSLGGWLGASRGYTF

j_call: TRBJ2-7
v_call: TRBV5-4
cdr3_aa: CASSSDRESYEQYF

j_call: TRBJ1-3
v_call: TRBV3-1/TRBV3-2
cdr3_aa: CASSQTGTGSGNTIYF

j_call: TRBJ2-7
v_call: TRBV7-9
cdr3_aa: CASADNPRQPVSYEQYF

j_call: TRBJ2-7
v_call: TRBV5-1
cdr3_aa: CASSTGDTYEQYF

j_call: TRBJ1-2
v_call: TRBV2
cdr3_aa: CASSEFVPSVGYTF

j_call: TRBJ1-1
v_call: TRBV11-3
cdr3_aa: CASSPPKRTGGVGTEAFF

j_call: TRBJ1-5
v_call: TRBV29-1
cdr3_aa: CSVQMGSGQPQHF

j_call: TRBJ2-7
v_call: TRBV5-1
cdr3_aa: CASSLTMQREQYF

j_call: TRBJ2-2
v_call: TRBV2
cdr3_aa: CASSEPDRDQVSGELFF

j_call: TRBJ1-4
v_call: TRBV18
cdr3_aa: CASSPAPTATNEKLFF

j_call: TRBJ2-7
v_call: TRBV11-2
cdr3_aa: CASSFSPTTSGGTYEQYF

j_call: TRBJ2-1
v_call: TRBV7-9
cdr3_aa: CASSRTLAEHNEQFF

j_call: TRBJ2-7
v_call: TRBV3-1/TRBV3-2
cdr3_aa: CASSQEEARPIHEQYF

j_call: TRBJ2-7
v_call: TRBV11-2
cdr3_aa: CASRRAGRSYEQYF

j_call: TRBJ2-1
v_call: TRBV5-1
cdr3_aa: CASKSGGPSGFGQFF

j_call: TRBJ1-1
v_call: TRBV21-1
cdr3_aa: CASSKVGGVRVLLEAFF

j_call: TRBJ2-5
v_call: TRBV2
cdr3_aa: CASSEFPGRTQYF

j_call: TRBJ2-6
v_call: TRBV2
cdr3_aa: CASSEGLGGNSGANVLTF

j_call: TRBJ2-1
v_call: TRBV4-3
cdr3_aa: CASSPGLSTNEQFF

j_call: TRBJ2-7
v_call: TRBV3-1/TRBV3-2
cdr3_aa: CASSQRVAYEQYF

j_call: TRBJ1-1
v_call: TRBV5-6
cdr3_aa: CASTLFDTEAFF

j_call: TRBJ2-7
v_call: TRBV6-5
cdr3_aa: CASSPPQTGSEQYF

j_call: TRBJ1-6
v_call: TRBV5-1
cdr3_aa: CASSLYPASSYNSPLHF

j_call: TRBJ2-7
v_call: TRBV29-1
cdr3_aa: CSVVGGGSEQYF

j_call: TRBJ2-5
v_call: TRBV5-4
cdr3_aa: CASSFGGRETQYF

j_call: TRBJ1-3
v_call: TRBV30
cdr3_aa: CAFSQGPPGNTIYF

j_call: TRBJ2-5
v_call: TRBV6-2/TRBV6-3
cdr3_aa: CASSYSLAVGETQYF

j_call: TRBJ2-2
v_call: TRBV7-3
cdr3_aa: CASSSGAGELFF

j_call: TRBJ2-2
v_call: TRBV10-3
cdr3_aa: CAIKDVGDYTGELFF

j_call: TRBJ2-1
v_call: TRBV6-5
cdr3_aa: CASSYGGYNEQFF

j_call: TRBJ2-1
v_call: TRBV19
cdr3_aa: CASSIDHGGLAGRFYNEQFF

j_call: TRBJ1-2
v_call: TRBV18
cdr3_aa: CASSPPANRAGYTF

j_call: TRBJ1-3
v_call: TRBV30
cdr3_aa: CAWGQGTYSGNTIYF

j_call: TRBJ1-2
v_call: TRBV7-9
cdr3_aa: CASSLITANYGYTF

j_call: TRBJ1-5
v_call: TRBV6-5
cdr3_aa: CASSTNRDQPQHF

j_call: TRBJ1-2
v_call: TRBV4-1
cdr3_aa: CASSQEGSPPYGYTF

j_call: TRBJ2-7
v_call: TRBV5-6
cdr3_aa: CASSPTGNQGEQYF

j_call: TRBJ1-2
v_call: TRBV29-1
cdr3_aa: CSVEVGDRPNYGYTF

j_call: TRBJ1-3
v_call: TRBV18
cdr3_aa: CASSPTVQPGNTIYF

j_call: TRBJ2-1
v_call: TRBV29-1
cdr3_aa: CSRQGDNNEQFF

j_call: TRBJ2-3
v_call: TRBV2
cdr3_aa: CASKRDYSSSTQYF

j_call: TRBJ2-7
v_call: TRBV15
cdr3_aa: CATSRGQNYEQYF

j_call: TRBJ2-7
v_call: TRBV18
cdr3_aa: CASSPGTEYEQYF

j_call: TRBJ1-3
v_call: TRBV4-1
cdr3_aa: CASSQESVSGNTIYF

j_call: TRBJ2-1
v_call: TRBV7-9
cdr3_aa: CASSLGGEQFF

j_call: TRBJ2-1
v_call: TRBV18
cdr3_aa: CASSPALPGGYNEQFF

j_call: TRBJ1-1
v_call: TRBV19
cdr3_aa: CASTDRGDTEAFF

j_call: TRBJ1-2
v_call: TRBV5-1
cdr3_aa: CASSPLRRQGEWGYTF